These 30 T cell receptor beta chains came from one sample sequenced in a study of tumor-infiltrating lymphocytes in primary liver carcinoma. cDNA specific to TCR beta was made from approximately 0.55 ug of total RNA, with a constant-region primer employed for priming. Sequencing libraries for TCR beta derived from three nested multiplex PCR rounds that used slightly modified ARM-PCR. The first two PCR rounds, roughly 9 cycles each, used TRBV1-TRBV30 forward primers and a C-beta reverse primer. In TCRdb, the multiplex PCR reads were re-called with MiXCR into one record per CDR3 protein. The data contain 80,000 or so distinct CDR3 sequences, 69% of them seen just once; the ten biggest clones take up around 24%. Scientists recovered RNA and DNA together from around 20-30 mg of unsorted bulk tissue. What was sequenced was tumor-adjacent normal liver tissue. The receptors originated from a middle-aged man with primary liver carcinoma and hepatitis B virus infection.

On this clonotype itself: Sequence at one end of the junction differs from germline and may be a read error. CDR3 region: CSSSLEGESSYNEQFF. For the CDR3, the DNA is TGTTCCAGCAGCTTGGAGGGGGAGAGCTCCTACAACGAGCAGTTCTTC. The genes are TRBV5-6 and TRBJ2-1, with D possibly being TRBD1 or TRBD2 (6 bases each). The CDR3 length is 16 residues. Germline loops: CDR1 SGHDT, CDR2 YYEEEE.

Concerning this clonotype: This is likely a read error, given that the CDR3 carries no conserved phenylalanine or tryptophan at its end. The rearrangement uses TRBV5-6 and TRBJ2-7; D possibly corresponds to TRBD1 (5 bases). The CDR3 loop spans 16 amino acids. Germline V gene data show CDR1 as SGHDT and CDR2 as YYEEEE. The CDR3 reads CVSSLLRDSRTVEQYL. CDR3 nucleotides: TGTGTCAGCAGCTTATTAAGAGACAGCCGGACGGTGGAGCAGTACCTC.

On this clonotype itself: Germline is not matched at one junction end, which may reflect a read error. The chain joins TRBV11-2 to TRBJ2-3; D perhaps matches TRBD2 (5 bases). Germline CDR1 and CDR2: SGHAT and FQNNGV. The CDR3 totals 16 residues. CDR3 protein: CAGSLSRASSTETQYF. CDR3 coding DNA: TGTGCCGGCAGCTTAAGTAGGGCTAGCAGCACAGAAACGCAGTATTTT.

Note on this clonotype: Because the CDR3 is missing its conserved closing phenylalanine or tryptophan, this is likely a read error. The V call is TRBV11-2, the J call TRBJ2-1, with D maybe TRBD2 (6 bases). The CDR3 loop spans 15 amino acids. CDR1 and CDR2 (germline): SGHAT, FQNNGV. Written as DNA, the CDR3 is TGTACCAACAGCTTAAATAGTGGGGGGTACAATGAGCAGTTCTAC. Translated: CTNSLNSGGYNEQFY.

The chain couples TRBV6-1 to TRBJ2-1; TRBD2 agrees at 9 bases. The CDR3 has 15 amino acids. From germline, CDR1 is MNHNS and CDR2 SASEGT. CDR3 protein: CTNSEEAGGYNEQFF. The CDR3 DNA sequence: TGTACCAACAGTGAGGAAGCGGGAGGATACAATGAGCAGTTCTTC.

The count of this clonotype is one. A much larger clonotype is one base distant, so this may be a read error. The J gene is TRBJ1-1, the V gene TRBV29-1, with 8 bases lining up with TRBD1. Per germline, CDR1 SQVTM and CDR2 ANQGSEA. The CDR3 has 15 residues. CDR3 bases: TGCAACGTTGCAGGGGGCTGGGGGATGAACAGTGAAGCTTTCTTT. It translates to CNVAGGWGMNSEAFF.

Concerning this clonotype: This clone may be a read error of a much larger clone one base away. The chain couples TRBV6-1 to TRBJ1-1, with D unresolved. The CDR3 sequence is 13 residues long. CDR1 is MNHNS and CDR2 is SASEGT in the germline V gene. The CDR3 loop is CASSDGRNTEAIF. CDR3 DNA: TGTGCCAGCAGTGATGGTAGGAACACTGAAGCTATCTTT.

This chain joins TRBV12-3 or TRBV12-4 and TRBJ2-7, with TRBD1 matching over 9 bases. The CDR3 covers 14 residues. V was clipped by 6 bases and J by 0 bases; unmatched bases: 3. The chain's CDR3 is CASRGQGPSYEQYF. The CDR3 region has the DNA TGTGCCAGCAGGGGACAGGGACCCTCCTACGAGCAGTACTTC.

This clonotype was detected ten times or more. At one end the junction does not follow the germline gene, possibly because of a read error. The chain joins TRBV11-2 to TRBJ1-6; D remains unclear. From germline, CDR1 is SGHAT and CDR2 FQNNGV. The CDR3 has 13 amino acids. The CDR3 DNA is TGTGCCAACAGCTTAGAGCCGGGTTCACCCCTCCACTTT. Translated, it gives CANSLEPGSPLHF.

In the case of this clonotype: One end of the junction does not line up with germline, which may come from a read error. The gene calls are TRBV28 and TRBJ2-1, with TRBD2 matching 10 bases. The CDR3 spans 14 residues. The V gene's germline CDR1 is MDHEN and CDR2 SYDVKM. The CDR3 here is CASSSLAGDYEQLF. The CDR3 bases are TGTGCCAGTAGTAGTCTAGCGGGAGACTACGAGCAGTTATTC.

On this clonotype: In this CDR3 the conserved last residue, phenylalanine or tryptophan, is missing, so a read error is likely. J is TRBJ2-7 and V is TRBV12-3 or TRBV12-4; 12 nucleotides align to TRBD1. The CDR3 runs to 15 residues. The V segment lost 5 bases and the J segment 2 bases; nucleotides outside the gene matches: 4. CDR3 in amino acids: CASSIGTGGPYEQYI. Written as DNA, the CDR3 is TGTGCCAGCAGTATCGGGACAGGGGGCCCCTACGAGCAGTACATA.

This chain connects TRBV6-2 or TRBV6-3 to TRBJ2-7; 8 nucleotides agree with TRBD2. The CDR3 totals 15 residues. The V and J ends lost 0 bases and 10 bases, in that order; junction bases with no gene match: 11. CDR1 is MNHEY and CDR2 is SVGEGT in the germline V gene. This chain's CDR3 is CASSYSPNRAGEQYF. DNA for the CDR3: TGTGCCAGCAGTTACTCGCCGAACAGAGCGGGGGAACAGTACTTC.

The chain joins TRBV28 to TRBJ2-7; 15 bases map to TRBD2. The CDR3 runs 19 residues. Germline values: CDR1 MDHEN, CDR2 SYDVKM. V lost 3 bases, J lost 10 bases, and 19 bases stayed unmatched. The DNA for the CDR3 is TGTGCCAGCAGTTTTTTCGGACTAGCGGGAGGGCGAATCTTCTACGTACAGTACTTC. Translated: CASSFFGLAGGRIFYVQYF.

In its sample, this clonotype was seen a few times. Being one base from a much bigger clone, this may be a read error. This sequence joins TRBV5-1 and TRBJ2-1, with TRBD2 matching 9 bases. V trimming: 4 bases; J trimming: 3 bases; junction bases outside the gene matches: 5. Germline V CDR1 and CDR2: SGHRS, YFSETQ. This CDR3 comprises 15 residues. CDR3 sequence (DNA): TGCGCCAGCAGCCCGGAGACTAGCGGCTACAATGAGCAGTTCTTC. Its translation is CASSPETSGYNEQFF.

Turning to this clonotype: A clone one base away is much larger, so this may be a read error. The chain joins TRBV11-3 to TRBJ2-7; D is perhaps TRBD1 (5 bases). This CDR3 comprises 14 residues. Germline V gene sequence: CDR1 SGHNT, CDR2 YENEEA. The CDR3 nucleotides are TGTGTCAGCAGCCCTGGAGAAGGGGACTACGAGCAGTACTTC. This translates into CVSSPGEGDYEQYF.

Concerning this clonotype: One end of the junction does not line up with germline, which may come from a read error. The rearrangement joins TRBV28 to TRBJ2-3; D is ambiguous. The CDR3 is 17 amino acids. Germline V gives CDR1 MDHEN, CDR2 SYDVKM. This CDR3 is CTSSSPRSGAGTDTQYF. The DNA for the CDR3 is TGTACCAGCAGTTCCCCCAGGTCGGGCGCTGGCACAGATACGCAGTATTTT. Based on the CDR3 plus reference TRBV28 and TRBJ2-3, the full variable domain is DVKVTQSSRYLVKRTGEKVFLECVQDMDHENMFWYRQDPGLGLRLIYFSYDVKMKEKGDIPEGYSVSREKKERFSLILESASTNQTSMYLCTSSSPRSGAGTDTQYFGPGTRLTVL.

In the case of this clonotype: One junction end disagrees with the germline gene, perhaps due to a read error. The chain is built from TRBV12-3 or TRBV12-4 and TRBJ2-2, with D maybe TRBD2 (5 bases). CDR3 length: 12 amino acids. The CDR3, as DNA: TGTGCCAGCAACCTCAGTCCCGGGGAGCTGTTTTTC. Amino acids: CASNLSPGELFF.

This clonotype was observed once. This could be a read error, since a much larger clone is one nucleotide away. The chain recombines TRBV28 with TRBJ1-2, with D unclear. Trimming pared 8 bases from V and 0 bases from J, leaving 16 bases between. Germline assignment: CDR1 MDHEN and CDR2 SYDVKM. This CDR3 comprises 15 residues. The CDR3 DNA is TGTGCCAGCCACTACATTGAGAGCCCTAACTATGGCTACACCTTC. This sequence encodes CASHYIESPNYGYTF.

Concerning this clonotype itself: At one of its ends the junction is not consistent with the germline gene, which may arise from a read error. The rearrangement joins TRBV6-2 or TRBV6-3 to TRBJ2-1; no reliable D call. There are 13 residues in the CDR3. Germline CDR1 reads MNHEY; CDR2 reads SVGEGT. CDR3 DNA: TGTGCCAGCAGCTACGAGACTCACAATGAGCAGATCTTC. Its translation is CASSYETHNEQIF.

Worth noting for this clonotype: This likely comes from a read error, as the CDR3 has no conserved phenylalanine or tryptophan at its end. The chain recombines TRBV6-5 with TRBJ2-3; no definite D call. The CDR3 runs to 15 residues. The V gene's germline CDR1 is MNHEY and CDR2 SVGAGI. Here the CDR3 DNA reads TGTGCCAACAGTTACTTCCCATCTAGCACAGATACGCAGTATTAT. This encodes CANSYFPSSTDTQYY.

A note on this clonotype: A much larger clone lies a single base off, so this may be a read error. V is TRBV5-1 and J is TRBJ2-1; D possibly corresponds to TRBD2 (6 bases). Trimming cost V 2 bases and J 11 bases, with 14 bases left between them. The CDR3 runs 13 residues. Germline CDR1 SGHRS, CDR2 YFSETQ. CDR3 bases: TGCGCCAGCAGCTTCGTGGCGGGACCTAAGCAGTTCTTC. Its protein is CASSFVAGPKQFF. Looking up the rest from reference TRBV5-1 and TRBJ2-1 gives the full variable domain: KAGVTQTPRYLIKTRGQQVTLSCSPISGHRSVSWYQQTPGQGLQFLFEYFSETQRNKGNFPGRFSGRQFSNSRSEMNVSTLELGDSALYLCASSFVAGPKQFFGPGTRLTVL.

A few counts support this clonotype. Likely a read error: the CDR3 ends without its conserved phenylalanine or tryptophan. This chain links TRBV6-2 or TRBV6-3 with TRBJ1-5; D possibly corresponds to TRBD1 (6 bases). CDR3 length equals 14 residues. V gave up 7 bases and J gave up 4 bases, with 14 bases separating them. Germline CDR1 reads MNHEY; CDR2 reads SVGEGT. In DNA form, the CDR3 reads TGTGCCAGCAAGCCGACAGGCCAGAATCAGCCCCAGCATTCT. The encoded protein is CASKPTGQNQPQHS.

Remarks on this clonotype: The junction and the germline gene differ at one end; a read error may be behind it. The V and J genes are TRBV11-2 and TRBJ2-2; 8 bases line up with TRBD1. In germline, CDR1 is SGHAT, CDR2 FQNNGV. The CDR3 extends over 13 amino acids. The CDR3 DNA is TGTGCCAGCGACAGGGGAGACACTGGGGAGCTGCTTTTT. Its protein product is CASDRGDTGELLF. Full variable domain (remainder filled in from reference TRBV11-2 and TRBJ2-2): EAGVAQSPRYKIIEKRQSVAFWCNPISGHATLYWYQQILGQGPKLLIQFQNNGVVDDSQLPKDRFSAERLKGVDSTLKIQPAKLEDSAVYLCASDRGDTGELLFGEGSRLTVL.

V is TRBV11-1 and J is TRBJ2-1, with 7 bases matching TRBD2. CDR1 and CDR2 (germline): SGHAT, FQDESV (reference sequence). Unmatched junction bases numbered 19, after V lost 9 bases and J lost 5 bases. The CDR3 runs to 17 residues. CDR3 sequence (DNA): TGTGCCAGTAGCCCGGGACTGGCGGGAGAAGTTGACAATGAGCAGTTCTTC. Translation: CASSPGLAGEVDNEQFF.

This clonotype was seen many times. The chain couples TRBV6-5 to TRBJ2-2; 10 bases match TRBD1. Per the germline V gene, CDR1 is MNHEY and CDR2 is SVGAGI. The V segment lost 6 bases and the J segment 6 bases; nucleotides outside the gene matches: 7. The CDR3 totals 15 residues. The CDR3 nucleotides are TGTGCCAGCAGACAGAGACAGGGGGCGGCCGGGGAGCTGTTTTTT. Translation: CASRQRQGAAGELFF.

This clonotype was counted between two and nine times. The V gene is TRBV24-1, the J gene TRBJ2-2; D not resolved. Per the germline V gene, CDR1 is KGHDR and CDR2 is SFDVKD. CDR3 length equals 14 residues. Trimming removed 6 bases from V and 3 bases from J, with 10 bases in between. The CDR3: CATSLGGDTGELFF. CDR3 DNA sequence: TGTGCCACCAGTTTAGGCGGCGACACCGGGGAGCTGTTTTTT.

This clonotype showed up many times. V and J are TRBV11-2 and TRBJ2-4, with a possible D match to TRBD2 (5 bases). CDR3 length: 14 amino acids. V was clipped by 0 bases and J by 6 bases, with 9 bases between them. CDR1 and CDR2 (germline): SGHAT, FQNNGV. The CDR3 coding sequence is TGTGCCAGCAGCTTAGATCGAGAGGGAAACATTCAGTACTTC. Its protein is CASSLDREGNIQYF.

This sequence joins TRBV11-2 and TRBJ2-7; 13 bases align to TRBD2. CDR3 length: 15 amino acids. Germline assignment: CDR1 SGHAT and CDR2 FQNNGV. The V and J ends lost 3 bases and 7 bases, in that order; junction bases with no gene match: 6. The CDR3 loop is CASSFGLAGVYEQYF. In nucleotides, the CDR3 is TGTGCCAGCAGCTTCGGACTAGCGGGGGTCTATGAGCAGTACTTC.

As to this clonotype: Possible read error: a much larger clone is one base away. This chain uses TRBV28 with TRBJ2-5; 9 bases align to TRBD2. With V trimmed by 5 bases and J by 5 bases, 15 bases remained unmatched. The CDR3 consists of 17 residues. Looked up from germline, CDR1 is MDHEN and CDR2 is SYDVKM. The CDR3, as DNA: TGTGCCAGCAGTCCAGGACCTAGCGGGAACACCCGGGAGACCCAGTACTTC. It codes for CASSPGPSGNTRETQYF.

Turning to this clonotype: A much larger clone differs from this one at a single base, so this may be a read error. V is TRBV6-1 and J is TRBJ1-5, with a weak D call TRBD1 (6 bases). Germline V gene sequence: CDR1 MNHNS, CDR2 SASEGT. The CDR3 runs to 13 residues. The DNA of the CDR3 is TGTGCCAGCAGCCCCGACAGGAATCAGTCCCAGCATTTT. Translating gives CASSPDRNQSQHF.